This T cell receptor (beta chain) appears in the sequencing data of a study of blood T cell repertoires in COVID-19. The overall study: The samples span acute and convalescent COVID-19 from the United States, Italy and Spain. T cells, B-cell-depleted T cells, or PBMCs supplied cDNA or gDNA.

Germline-derived CDR1 and CDR2 are SGHTA and FQGNSA. The V and J ends lost 7 bases and 5 bases respectively, with 18 bases between them. The CDR3 length is 15 residues. In the study's own analysis: The authors estimated nucleated cell counts from reference gene primer amplification. Profiling relied on immunoSEQ multiplex PCR, and the TCRdb table lists in-frame clones only, not all of them. The V and J calls and clone size come from that table; D and trimming were worked out from the DNA. The profile shows about 75,000 clones, 88% of them singletons. The TCR comes from a human donor in a cohort sampled during active COVID-19. The chain joins TRBV7-2 to TRBJ1-5; D perhaps matches TRBD1 (5 bases). The sequencing input was peripheral blood. This chain's CDR3 is CASTRTWGDYQPQHF. As DNA, the CDR3 is TGTGCCAGCACCCGAACATGGGGGGATTATCAGCCCCAGCATTTT.